This TCR beta chain was retrieved from a study of Ad26.COV2.S vaccination and SARS-CoV-2 variants. Study context: Administration of Ad26.COV2.S was intramuscular, either once or twice 56 days apart. Study-level points and caveats: A substantial breadth of spike-specific CD8+ and CD4+ T cell responses after vaccination has been reported. Vaccine and placebo groups showed comparable non-spike TCR breadth.

Regarding this clone: Its antigen is as yet unknown.

Treatment given: roughly 20 received Ad26.COV2.S at low or high dose, single or two shots; roughly five received placebo; per-sample allocation not given. Specimen acquisition occurred on day 63 following the initial vaccine or placebo injection. Libraries were prepared by immunoSEQ multiplex PCR; TCRdb keeps only in-frame clonotypes and omits some of them. The sample includes some 410,000 clones, around 93% of them seen just once. The sequence was collected from a person aged 18 to 59 who received the Ad26.COV2.S COVID-19 vaccine or a placebo. Sequencing used peripheral blood, obtained in a trial of Ad26.COV2.S vaccine versus placebo.

The CDR3, as DNA: TGTGCCAGCAGCACCGGGACAGGGACTGGAAACACCATATATTTT. Protein product: CASSTGTGTGNTIYF. The chain is built from TRBV5-8 and TRBJ1-3; TRBD1 matches at 9 bases. The CDR3 length is 15 residues. V was clipped by 4 bases and J by 2 bases; unmatched bases: 4. Germline V gene lookup returns CDR1 SGHTS and CDR2 YDEGEE.